This is a list of T cell receptor beta chains from one sample in a study of Graves' ophthalmopathy and Graves' hyperthyroidism. MiXCR, applied by TCRdb to the multiplex PCR reads, yields one record per CDR3 protein. Among approximately 640,000 distinct CDR3 sequences listed, over 40% were seen once. Sequenced input: peripheral blood. Every receptor here comes from an adult man with Graves' ophthalmopathy. CDR3s include the opening cysteine and the closing phenylalanine or tryptophan. A D gene is named only where the DNA matches it firmly. Where a row states a size, it is once, few, many or the class of an expanded clone; other rows omit it.

j_call,v_call,clone_size,d_call,cdr3_nt,cdr3_aa
TRBJ2-5,TRBV6-6,NA,NA,TGTGCCAGCAGTCCTCTTATGGGAGAGGCGGAGACCCAGTACTTC,CASSPLMGEAETQYF
TRBJ2-7,TRBV29-1,NA,NA,TGCAGCTTGGATGGGACGCGACCCTACGAGCAGTACTTC,CSLDGTRPYEQYF
TRBJ1-3,TRBV9,NA,NA,TGTGCCAGCAGCGTCGGGGCACCCTCTGGAAACACCATATATTTT,CASSVGAPSGNTIYF
TRBJ2-5,TRBV2,NA,NA,TGTGCCAGCGTAGGGGCAGGGGAAGAGACCCAGTACTTC,CASVGAGEETQYF
TRBJ1-3,TRBV12-3/TRBV12-4,few,TRBD1,TGTGCCAGCAGTACACGTTACCGGGGGACAGAAGGAAACACCATATATTTT,CASSTRYRGTEGNTIYF
TRBJ2-5,TRBV2,NA,NA,TGTGCCAGCAGTCCTGGGGTGGACCAACCACGAGAGACCCAGTACTTC,CASSPGVDQPRETQYF
TRBJ1-3,TRBV12-3/TRBV12-4,many,TRBD1,TGTGCCACCGGGGACAGCGCTGGAAACACCATATATTTT,CATGDSAGNTIYF
TRBJ1-1,TRBV25-1,NA,TRBD1,TGTGCCAGCAGTGTAGGACAGGGACAGGAGAACACTGAAGCTTTCTTT,CASSVGQGQENTEAFF
TRBJ1-5,TRBV7-9,many,NA,TGTGCCACCAATCATAATAGCAATCAGCCCCAGCATTTT,CATNHNSNQPQHF
TRBJ2-5,TRBV2,many,TRBD1,TGTGCCAGCAGTGTAGACAGGGGGGTGTTTTGGGACCAAGAGACCCAGTACTTC,CASSVDRGVFWDQETQYF
TRBJ2-7,TRBV15,many,NA,TGTGCCACCAGCAGGAGGGGCCACTACGAGCAGTACTTC,CATSRRGHYEQYF
TRBJ2-7,TRBV5-4,NA,NA,TGTGCCAGCAGCTGGGACGGGGCTAAAACGGAGCAGTACTTC,CASSWDGAKTEQYF
TRBJ1-3,TRBV7-2,NA,TRBD1,TGCGCCAGCAGCCAAGTGGGACAGGGTCCTGGAAACACCATATATTTT,CASSQVGQGPGNTIYF
TRBJ2-5,TRBV7-3,many,TRBD2,TGTGCCAGCAGCTTAAACGGGAGGGCCGACGAGACCCAGTACTTC,CASSLNGRADETQYF
TRBJ2-2,TRBV4-3,NA,NA,TGCGCCAGCAGCCAAAAGGGAACCGGGGAGCTGTTTTTT,CASSQKGTGELFF
TRBJ1-3,TRBV20-1,many,NA,TGCAGTGCTTCGGACGGTGTCCGAGCAAACACCATATATTTT,CSASDGVRANTIYF
TRBJ1-4,TRBV10-3,NA,NA,TGTGGCATCGGGAAAGGAGGTGAAAAACTGTTTTTT,CGIGKGGEKLFF
TRBJ2-3,TRBV7-3,NA,TRBD2,TGTGCCAGCAGCTTAAGGGCTAGCGGGAGCACAGATACGCAGTATTTT,CASSLRASGSTDTQYF
TRBJ1-5,TRBV19,many,NA,TGTGCCAGTAGTGCAACAAGGAGGGGCAATCAGCCCCAGCATTTT,CASSATRRGNQPQHF
TRBJ2-7,TRBV7-6,few,NA,TGTGCCTGGAGAGGGGGCTACGAGCAGTACTTC,CAWRGGYEQYF
TRBJ1-5,TRBV20-1,NA,TRBD1,TGCAGTGCTAGGAGACAGGGGGCCGGTCAGCCCCAGCATTTT,CSARRQGAGQPQHF
TRBJ1-1,TRBV2,NA,NA,TGTGCCAGCCGGATAGCGGGGGGCCACAATGAGCAGTTCTTT,CASRIAGGHNEQFF
TRBJ1-2,TRBV5-5,NA,NA,TGTGCCAGCATCTCGGACAGCCGCTATGGCTACACCTTC,CASISDSRYGYTF
TRBJ2-2,TRBV7-8,NA,NA,TGTGCCAGCAGCTTAGGTGCCCCTTTTAAGAGGGGTGGCACCGGGGAGCTGTTTTTT,CASSLGAPFKRGGTGELFF
TRBJ2-7,TRBV20-1,NA,TRBD2,TGCAGTGCTAGAGGGACTAGCGGGAGAGCCCACGAGCAGTACTTC,CSARGTSGRAHEQYF
TRBJ2-5,TRBV9,many,TRBD2,TGTGCCAGCAGCGTAGAGCGGGGGGTTGGAGAGACCCAGTACTTC,CASSVERGVGETQYF
TRBJ2-7,TRBV12-5,NA,TRBD1,TGTGCTAGTGGTTTGGCCCTCCGTTCCGGGACAGGGACTACGGAGCAGTACTTC,CASGLALRSGTGTTEQYF
TRBJ2-7,TRBV10-3,NA,NA,TGTGCCATCAGACCCACAGGGATGGGGAACGAGCAGTACTTC,CAIRPTGMGNEQYF
TRBJ1-3,TRBV4-2,many,NA,TGTGCCAGCGGGACCGAGCCAGGAAACACCATATATTTT,CASGTEPGNTIYF
TRBJ2-1,TRBV10-3,NA,TRBD2,TGTGCCATCAGTGAGCCGGCTAGCGGGGGGGCAGGAGAGCAGTTCTTC,CAISEPASGGAGEQFF
TRBJ1-5,TRBV2,few,NA,TGTGCCAGCAGAGTCAGATCCAATCAGCCCCAGCATTTT,CASRVRSNQPQHF
TRBJ1-2,TRBV12-3/TRBV12-4,many,NA,TGTGCCAGCAGTTTAGCGCAGGGAGGGGTCAGCTACACCTTC,CASSLAQGGVSYTF
TRBJ2-5,TRBV30,NA,NA,TGTGCCTGGAGTACAGGCCGAGAGACCCAGTACTTC,CAWSTGRETQYF
TRBJ1-4,TRBV2,NA,NA,TGTGCCAGCAGTGAATGGGCAGGTGAAAAACTGCTTTTC,CASSEWAGEKLLF
TRBJ1-5,TRBV2,few,TRBD1,TGTGCCAGCAGTCCACAGGGGTCTGGTCAGCCCCAGCATTTT,CASSPQGSGQPQHF
TRBJ2-5,TRBV3-1,few,NA,TGTGCCAGCAGCCAAGTGGGGAACCAAGAGACCCAGTACTTC,CASSQVGNQETQYF
TRBJ2-5,TRBV9,NA,TRBD2,TGTGTCAGCAGCGAGGGACTAGCGGGTGGGACCCAGTACTTC,CVSSEGLAGGTQYF
TRBJ1-2,TRBV7-2,NA,NA,TGTGCCAGCAGCTTCCTTAGGGGCTACACCTTC,CASSFLRGYTF
TRBJ2-7,TRBV7-6,many,TRBD1,TGTGCCAGCAGTCCCGGTGGGACAGGATTATCCTACGAGCAGTACTTC,CASSPGGTGLSYEQYF
TRBJ2-5,TRBV10-3,NA,TRBD1,TGTGCCAGCAGTTTCCTGTCAAGGGGGCCAGAGACCCAGTACTTC,CASSFLSRGPETQYF
TRBJ1-5,TRBV7-3,NA,TRBD1,TGTGCCAGCAGCTTGACAGGGGAAGAGACCCAGCATTTT,CASSLTGEETQHF
TRBJ2-7,TRBV2,NA,TRBD1,TGTGCCACCGGACAGGCGTACTCCTACGAGCAGTACTTC,CATGQAYSYEQYF
TRBJ2-2,TRBV7-8,many,NA,TGTGCCAGCAGCTTGGACCCCACCGGGGAGCTGTTTTTT,CASSLDPTGELFF
TRBJ2-7,TRBV7-6,many,TRBD2,TGTGCCAGCAGCTTAGCGGCTAGCGGGGGCACATACGAGCAGTACTTC,CASSLAASGGTYEQYF
TRBJ2-2,TRBV6-4,NA,NA,TGTGCCAGCAGTGACCGCGGTGATGCCGGGGAGCTGTTTTTT,CASSDRGDAGELFF